This TCR beta chain was recovered during a study of cytomegalovirus exposure and HLA in healthy donors. PCR used 60 Vbeta primers and 13 Jbeta primers. Some clones are missing from TCRdb's copy, which holds only in-frame ones; the method was immunoSEQ multiplex PCR. In the table there are approximately 220,000 clones, approximately 80% of which are singletons. CDR1 and CDR2 (germline): KGHSH, LQKENI. V was trimmed by 2 bases and J by 0 bases, leaving 10 bases between them. The CDR3 is 16 amino acids. The source is a man in his forties in good health and CMV-seronegative. This chain joins TRBV18 and TRBJ2-2; D ambiguous. Sequencing was done on a sample of PBMCs. In DNA, the CDR3 is TGTGCCAGCTCACCAAGGCAGGCGTCGAACACCGGGGAGCTGTTTTTT. Its protein product is CASSPRQASNTGELFF.